The 7 T cell receptor beta chains in this list originate from one sample, sequenced in a study of siplizumab effects on memory and regulatory T cells. Generated by immunoSEQ multiplex PCR, the TCRdb table keeps only in-frame clones and is missing some. Of 7,000 or so clones detected, approximately 34% appear once; the ten largest clones hold about 16%. The authors cocultured the mixed lymphocyte reaction cells at 37 degrees C for less than seven days. These TCRs are of unknown antigen specificity. The sample taken for sequencing was CFSE-low (dividing) CD8+ T cells sorted from an allogeneic mixed lymphocyte reaction. The receptors shown here come from a human donor in good health; the cells came from an allogeneic mixed lymphocyte reaction.

This clone is categorized as medium-sized. This chain links TRBV27 with TRBJ2-3; TRBD2 is a possible D gene (6 bases). V was cut by 4 bases and J by 2 bases, with 13 bases left in between. The CDR3 has 15 residues. Germline CDR1 and CDR2: MNHEY and SMNVEV (reference sequence). DNA of the CDR3: TGTGCCAGCAGTTCCGGGACTGCTAACACAGATACGCAGTATTTT. Protein product: CASSSGTANTDTQYF.

The chain combines TRBV5-4 with TRBJ2-1; D gene uncertain. The germline CDR1 and CDR2 sequences are SGHNT and YYREEE (reference sequence). The CDR3 is made up of 12 amino acids. The V end was cut by 4 bases, the J end by 9 bases, with 11 bases between. DNA of the CDR3: TGTGCCAGCAGCGACTTATCGGCTGAGCAGTTCTTC. Encoded protein: CASSDLSAEQFF.

The chain uses TRBV7-9 and TRBJ1-5, with 9 bases fitting TRBD1. V lost 1 base to trimming and J lost 7 bases; unmatched junction nucleotides: 5. Per the germline V gene, CDR1 is SEHNR and CDR2 is FQNEAQ (reference sequence). The CDR3 contains 15 residues. CDR3 amino acids: CASSLVGTGFQPQHF. The CDR3 DNA reads as TGTGCCAGCAGCTTAGTAGGGACAGGGTTCCAGCCCCAGCATTTT. The whole variable domain, filled in from reference TRBV7-9 and TRBJ1-5, reads DTGVSQNPRHKITKRGQNVTFRCDPISEHNRLYWYRQTLGQGPEFLTYFQNEAQLEKSRLLSDRFSAERPKGSFSTLEIQRTEQGDSAMYLCASSLVGTGFQPQHFGDGTRLSIL.

This clone is labeled as medium-sized. The rearrangement joins TRBV19 to TRBJ1-4, with 7 bases identical to TRBD1. Looked up from germline, CDR1 is LNHDA and CDR2 is SQIVND (reference sequence). Trimming removed 3 bases from V and 5 bases from J; junction bases left unmatched: 6. The CDR3 has 15 amino acids. The CDR3 nucleotides read TGTGCCAGTAGTATTGGGACAGAAATAAATGAAAAACTGTTTTTT. It specifies CASSIGTEINEKLFF.

This clone was seen a few times. The rearrangement joins TRBV5-1 to TRBJ1-1; TRBD1 is a possible D gene (6 bases). The CDR3 spans 13 residues. CDR1 is SGHRS, CDR2 YFSETQ, per germline. Trimming stripped 2 bases from V and 4 bases from J, with 9 bases between. CDR3 region: CASSFTGITEAFF. The CDR3 bases are TGCGCCAGCAGCTTTACAGGGATCACTGAAGCTTTCTTT.

This clone was observed a handful of times. CDR3 sequence (DNA): TGTGCCAGCAGCTTAAGGCAGGGCTACGAGCAGTACTTC. This gives the protein CASSLRQGYEQYF. The V and J genes are TRBV7-9 and TRBJ2-7, with a possible D match to TRBD1 (5 bases). Germline V gene data show CDR1 as SEHNR and CDR2 as FQNEAQ (reference sequence). This CDR3 is built from 13 residues. The V and J ends lost 2 bases and 3 bases respectively, with 8 bases between them.

A few counts support this clone. V and J are TRBV5-4 and TRBJ1-5; no clear D. The germline CDR1 and CDR2 sequences are SGHNT and YYREEE (reference sequence). V lost 1 base and J 2 bases, leaving 7 bases between the germline ends. The CDR3 length is 14 residues. The CDR3 loop reads CASSLKPGNQPQHF. Here the CDR3 DNA reads TGTGCCAGCAGCTTGAAGCCCGGCAATCAGCCCCAGCATTTT.